Listed below are T cell receptor beta chains from one sample, sequenced in a study of blood T cell repertoires in COVID-19. Using immunoSEQ multiplex PCR, the repertoire was profiled, and TCRdb retains in-frame clones only, with some absent. The sample consists of around 250,000 clones, under 95% of them appearing once. Sequenced material: PBMCs or T cells enriched from blood (not recorded which). These receptor sequences come from a man in his forties who had been exposed to COVID-19. The CDR3 runs from the conserved cysteine through the conserved F or W. A D gene is named only where the DNA matches it firmly. Clone size is given for some rows only: seen once, a few or many times, or a class if the clone is expanded.

CDR3 DNA: TGTGCCAGTAGTGGACAGGAAAAAACATGGGACACTGAAGCTTTCTTT
CDR3 protein: CASSGQEKTWDTEAFF
J gene: TRBJ1-1
D gene: TRBD1
V gene: TRBV19
clone size: NA

CDR3 DNA: TGTGCCAGCAGTTCTAGCGGGAGGGTCTTCGATGAGCAGTTCTTC
CDR3 protein: CASSSSGRVFDEQFF
J gene: TRBJ2-1
D gene: TRBD2
V gene: TRBV6-4
clone size: NA

CDR3 DNA: TGTGCCAGCAGCTCGAGACTAGGACTGGGGGTCACCGGGGAGCTGTTTTTT
CDR3 protein: CASSSRLGLGVTGELFF
J gene: TRBJ2-2
D gene: NA
V gene: TRBV5-8
clone size: NA

CDR3 DNA: TGTGCCAGCAGTGAAGGGCAAAGCAATCAGCCCCAGCATTTT
CDR3 protein: CASSEGQSNQPQHF
J gene: TRBJ1-5
D gene: NA
V gene: TRBV6-1
clone size: NA

CDR3 DNA: TGCAGCTTGGAGGGGACGGTCAGTGGGGCTTTCTTT
CDR3 protein: CSLEGTVSGAFF
J gene: TRBJ1-1
D gene: NA
V gene: TRBV29-1
clone size: once

CDR3 DNA: TGTGCCTGGGGGGTCCCCAGGGCCCATCAGCCCCAGCATTTT
CDR3 protein: CAWGVPRAHQPQHF
J gene: TRBJ1-5
D gene: NA
V gene: TRBV30
clone size: NA

CDR3 DNA: TGTGCCAGTAGTACCTCAGAACACAATGAGCAGTTCTTC
CDR3 protein: CASSTSEHNEQFF
J gene: TRBJ2-1
D gene: NA
V gene: TRBV19
clone size: NA

CDR3 DNA: TGCGCCAGCAGCCAAGGAACAGGTTCCCTACTAAATGGCTACACCTTC
CDR3 protein: CASSQGTGSLLNGYTF
J gene: TRBJ1-2
D gene: NA
V gene: TRBV4-1
clone size: NA

CDR3 DNA: TGTGCCAGCAGCTTAGCTAGCGGAGATTCAGATACGCAGTATTTT
CDR3 protein: CASSLASGDSDTQYF
J gene: TRBJ2-3
D gene: TRBD2
V gene: TRBV5-4
clone size: once

CDR3 DNA: TGTGCCTGGAGTATTATTGGACAGGGTAATCAGCCCCAGCATTTT
CDR3 protein: CAWSIIGQGNQPQHF
J gene: TRBJ1-5
D gene: TRBD1
V gene: TRBV30
clone size: NA

CDR3 DNA: TGTGCCAGCTCACCAGGGCTTTTGAACACTGAAGCTTTCTTT
CDR3 protein: CASSPGLLNTEAFF
J gene: TRBJ1-1
D gene: NA
V gene: TRBV18
clone size: NA

CDR3 DNA: TGTGCCAGCAGCTTGAGGGGTTACGGCTACACCTTC
CDR3 protein: CASSLRGYGYTF
J gene: TRBJ1-2
D gene: NA
V gene: TRBV5-4
clone size: NA

CDR3 DNA: TGTGCCATCAACGATAAGACAGGGAACACTGAAGCTTTCTTT
CDR3 protein: CAINDKTGNTEAFF
J gene: TRBJ1-1
D gene: NA
V gene: TRBV10-3
clone size: NA

CDR3 DNA: TGTGCCTGGAGCGGACAGGGTAGTTCACCCCTCCACTTT
CDR3 protein: CAWSGQGSSPLHF
J gene: TRBJ1-6
D gene: TRBD1
V gene: TRBV30
clone size: NA

CDR3 DNA: TGTGCCAGCAGTGCACAGGGGGCCCAGCCCCAGCATTTT
CDR3 protein: CASSAQGAQPQHF
J gene: TRBJ1-5
D gene: TRBD1
V gene: TRBV6-2/TRBV6-3
clone size: NA

CDR3 DNA: TGTGCCAGTAGGGACTCCGAAGGAACCTCAAGACAGTTCTTC
CDR3 protein: CASRDSEGTSRQFF
J gene: TRBJ2-1
D gene: NA
V gene: TRBV2
clone size: NA

CDR3 DNA: TGCGCCAGCAGCCCTTACAGAACAGATACGCAGTATTTT
CDR3 protein: CASSPYRTDTQYF
J gene: TRBJ2-3
D gene: NA
V gene: TRBV10-2
clone size: NA

CDR3 DNA: TGTGCCAGCAGCTTGACTAGCGGATTCACAGATACGCAGTATTTT
CDR3 protein: CASSLTSGFTDTQYF
J gene: TRBJ2-3
D gene: TRBD2
V gene: TRBV5-4
clone size: NA

CDR3 DNA: TGTGCCAGCAGTTACTCGGAGGGGAGGGCTGAAGCTTTCTTT
CDR3 protein: CASSYSEGRAEAFF
J gene: TRBJ1-1
D gene: NA
V gene: TRBV6-5
clone size: once

CDR3 DNA: TGTGCCAGTAGTATAGTACAGGTCCAAAGTCCAGGAGATACGCAGTATTTT
CDR3 protein: CASSIVQVQSPGDTQYF
J gene: TRBJ2-3
D gene: NA
V gene: TRBV19
clone size: NA

CDR3 DNA: TGTGCCAGCAGTCCTTTCAGGGGGGCAGCTTTCTTT
CDR3 protein: CASSPFRGAAFF
J gene: TRBJ1-1
D gene: TRBD1
V gene: TRBV12-3/TRBV12-4
clone size: NA

CDR3 DNA: TGTGCCAGCAGTTACTCCTTAGACAGCTACGAGCAGTACTTC
CDR3 protein: CASSYSLDSYEQYF
J gene: TRBJ2-7
D gene: NA
V gene: TRBV6-5
clone size: NA

CDR3 DNA: TGTGCCAGCAGTGAGTGGGGAAAGCAGGGAAAAACTCATACGCAGTATTTT
CDR3 protein: CASSEWGKQGKTHTQYF
J gene: TRBJ2-3
D gene: NA
V gene: TRBV2
clone size: NA

CDR3 DNA: TGTGCCAGCAGCTCACCGGGACTAACTGACAATGAGCAGTTCTTC
CDR3 protein: CASSSPGLTDNEQFF
J gene: TRBJ2-1
D gene: TRBD2
V gene: TRBV11-2
clone size: NA

CDR3 DNA: TGCGCCAGCAGCTTGGGCATACAGGGTACTGAAGCTTTCTTT
CDR3 protein: CASSLGIQGTEAFF
J gene: TRBJ1-1
D gene: NA
V gene: TRBV5-1
clone size: NA

CDR3 DNA: TGTGCCAGCTCACCTCCCTCCCTGACAGGGATCCATGGCTACACCTTC
CDR3 protein: CASSPPSLTGIHGYTF
J gene: TRBJ1-2
D gene: TRBD1
V gene: TRBV18
clone size: NA

CDR3 DNA: TGTGCCAGCAGTTTAAGAGGCAGGGCCATGAACACTGAAGCTTTCTTT
CDR3 protein: CASSLRGRAMNTEAFF
J gene: TRBJ1-1
D gene: NA
V gene: TRBV28
clone size: NA

CDR3 DNA: TGTGCCAGCAGTTTCAGATTACAAGAGACCCAGTACTTC
CDR3 protein: CASSFRLQETQYF
J gene: TRBJ2-5
D gene: NA
V gene: TRBV12-3/TRBV12-4
clone size: NA

CDR3 DNA: TGTGCCAGCAGTTACTCTTCGACAGTCGACACTGAAGCTTTCTTT
CDR3 protein: CASSYSSTVDTEAFF
J gene: TRBJ1-1
D gene: NA
V gene: TRBV6-5
clone size: NA

CDR3 DNA: TGTGCCAGCACCCAGGGGGCAAAGCAGCCCCAGCATTTT
CDR3 protein: CASTQGAKQPQHF
J gene: TRBJ1-5
D gene: TRBD1
V gene: TRBV6-6
clone size: NA

CDR3 DNA: TGTGCCAGTAGTAGAGACAGGGGGACTGGAAACACCATATATTTT
CDR3 protein: CASSRDRGTGNTIYF
J gene: TRBJ1-3
D gene: TRBD1
V gene: TRBV19
clone size: NA

CDR3 DNA: TGCGCCAGCAGCCAGTCGAGGCAGGGGGCTAACTATGGCTACACCTTC
CDR3 protein: CASSQSRQGANYGYTF
J gene: TRBJ1-2
D gene: TRBD1
V gene: TRBV4-1
clone size: NA

CDR3 DNA: TGTGCCAGCAGTGGTCCTCGGGGTATAGTTGGCTACACCTTC
CDR3 protein: CASSGPRGIVGYTF
J gene: TRBJ1-2
D gene: NA
V gene: TRBV2
clone size: NA

CDR3 DNA: TGCGCCAGCAGCCAACCCTCGACTAGCGGTTACAATGAGCAGTTCTTC
CDR3 protein: CASSQPSTSGYNEQFF
J gene: TRBJ2-1
D gene: TRBD2
V gene: TRBV4-1
clone size: NA

CDR3 DNA: TGTGCCAGCAGTCCCTTACGGATACAGGGGGCATCCTACGAGCAGTACTTC
CDR3 protein: CASSPLRIQGASYEQYF
J gene: TRBJ2-7
D gene: TRBD1
V gene: TRBV28
clone size: NA

CDR3 DNA: TGTGCCAGCTCACCAAAACAGGGGGCGAATGGAAACACCATATATTTT
CDR3 protein: CASSPKQGANGNTIYF
J gene: TRBJ1-3
D gene: TRBD1
V gene: TRBV18
clone size: NA

CDR3 DNA: TGTGCCAGCAGTTTAATGGCAGGGGGAACCTACGAGCAGTACTTC
CDR3 protein: CASSLMAGGTYEQYF
J gene: TRBJ2-7
D gene: TRBD1
V gene: TRBV27
clone size: NA

CDR3 DNA: TGTGCCAGCAGCCAAGACATCCGGGACAGGGGATTCTTC
CDR3 protein: CASSQDIRDRGFF
J gene: TRBJ2-7
D gene: TRBD1
V gene: TRBV4-2
clone size: NA

CDR3 DNA: TGTGCCAGCAGCCAATATGAAGCCCGTGAGCAGTACTTC
CDR3 protein: CASSQYEAREQYF
J gene: TRBJ2-7
D gene: NA
V gene: TRBV4-2
clone size: NA

CDR3 DNA: TGTGCCAGCAGCCTTCCCTACTACGAGCAGTACTTC
CDR3 protein: CASSLPYYEQYF
J gene: TRBJ2-7
D gene: NA
V gene: TRBV7-8
clone size: NA

CDR3 DNA: TGTGCCAGCAGTTACGGGACAGGGACATACGAGCAGTACTTC
CDR3 protein: CASSYGTGTYEQYF
J gene: TRBJ2-7
D gene: TRBD1
V gene: TRBV6-2/TRBV6-3
clone size: NA

CDR3 DNA: TGTGCCAGCAGTTCGATTCTCGGCGGGAGCACAGATACGCAGTATTTT
CDR3 protein: CASSSILGGSTDTQYF
J gene: TRBJ2-3
D gene: NA
V gene: TRBV28
clone size: NA

CDR3 DNA: TGTGCCAGCGCGCCTACGACGGGGACAGGGAGGACCGGGGAGCTGTTTTTT
CDR3 protein: CASAPTTGTGRTGELFF
J gene: TRBJ2-2
D gene: TRBD1
V gene: TRBV27
clone size: NA

CDR3 DNA: TGTGCCAGCAGCTTGGATCGCGGGACAGGTCTCTATGGCTACACCTTC
CDR3 protein: CASSLDRGTGLYGYTF
J gene: TRBJ1-2
D gene: TRBD1
V gene: TRBV5-4
clone size: NA

CDR3 DNA: TGTGCCAGCAGTGATACAGGGCTTGGGGCTCAGCCCCAGCATTTT
CDR3 protein: CASSDTGLGAQPQHF
J gene: TRBJ1-5
D gene: NA
V gene: TRBV6-1
clone size: NA

CDR3 DNA: TGTGCCAGCAGTGACGGGTACCAAGAGACCCAGTACTTC
CDR3 protein: CASSDGYQETQYF
J gene: TRBJ2-5
D gene: NA
V gene: TRBV2
clone size: NA

CDR3 DNA: TGTGCCAGCTCCGAGGTAATGACTAGCGGGAAGGATTACAATGAGCAGTTCTTC
CDR3 protein: CASSEVMTSGKDYNEQFF
J gene: TRBJ2-1
D gene: TRBD2
V gene: TRBV2
clone size: NA

CDR3 DNA: TGTGCCAGCAGAGGGGGACGCGGACGGGATCAGCCCCAGCATTTT
CDR3 protein: CASRGGRGRDQPQHF
J gene: TRBJ1-5
D gene: NA
V gene: TRBV2
clone size: NA

CDR3 DNA: TGTGCCAGCAGTCCCTGGGACAGGGATGGACATGAGCAGTTCTTC
CDR3 protein: CASSPWDRDGHEQFF
J gene: TRBJ2-1
D gene: TRBD1
V gene: TRBV6-5
clone size: NA

CDR3 DNA: TGTGCCAGCAGTTCGGCTCAGGGAAATGGCTACGAGCAGTACTTC
CDR3 protein: CASSSAQGNGYEQYF
J gene: TRBJ2-7
D gene: NA
V gene: TRBV28
clone size: NA

CDR3 DNA: TGTGCCAGCAGCCCGAAGACAGGGTCTCTAGAAAAACTGTTTTTT
CDR3 protein: CASSPKTGSLEKLFF
J gene: TRBJ1-4
D gene: TRBD1
V gene: TRBV9
clone size: NA

CDR3 DNA: TGCGCCAGCAACCCGCGACAGAGCACAGATACGCAGTATTTT
CDR3 protein: CASNPRQSTDTQYF
J gene: TRBJ2-3
D gene: NA
V gene: TRBV5-1
clone size: NA

CDR3 DNA: TGTGCTAGTGGTTCGTCAGCCGGGGAGCTGTTTTTT
CDR3 protein: CASGSSAGELFF
J gene: TRBJ2-2
D gene: NA
V gene: TRBV12-5
clone size: NA

CDR3 DNA: TGCGCCAGCAGCATTGGACAGGCTTGGGGCTACACCTTC
CDR3 protein: CASSIGQAWGYTF
J gene: TRBJ1-2
D gene: TRBD1
V gene: TRBV5-1
clone size: NA

CDR3 DNA: TGTGCCAGCAGTAGAGGCCCCAGCGGGAGTCGACAAGAGACCCAGTACTTC
CDR3 protein: CASSRGPSGSRQETQYF
J gene: TRBJ2-5
D gene: TRBD2
V gene: TRBV7-6
clone size: NA

CDR3 DNA: TGTGCCAGCAGCCCTGGGACTAGCGGGAACCATGAGCAGTTCTTC
CDR3 protein: CASSPGTSGNHEQFF
J gene: TRBJ2-1
D gene: TRBD2
V gene: TRBV5-4
clone size: NA

CDR3 DNA: TGCAGCGGTCGACAGGGGGGTTTTGGCTACACCTTC
CDR3 protein: CSGRQGGFGYTF
J gene: TRBJ1-2
D gene: TRBD1
V gene: TRBV29-1
clone size: NA

CDR3 DNA: TGTGCCAGCAGTTTATTGGGAGGCACTGAAGCTTTCTTT
CDR3 protein: CASSLLGGTEAFF
J gene: TRBJ1-1
D gene: NA
V gene: TRBV28
clone size: NA